The clone carrying this T cell receptor (beta chain) was seen only a few times. What it binds is unknown. Time point meaning: week 47, end of study. Vaccinated patients received 300 ug of mutant IDH1 20-mer peptide per dose, with topical imiquimod. This entry comes from a study of a mutant IDH1 vaccine in newly diagnosed glioma. Trimming removed 0 bases from V and 6 bases from J, with 9 bases in between. This CDR3 is built from 13 residues. Germline values: CDR1 SGDLS, CDR2 YYNGEE. Method: immunoSEQ multiplex PCR; TCRdb's copy keeps in-frame clones and lacks some. Of 90,000 to 100,000 clones listed, over 85% are singletons.

The input for sequencing was PBMCs, taken from a glioma patient whose treatment included an IDH1 peptide vaccine. The chain uses TRBV9 and TRBJ1-2; D uncertain. The TCR originated in a woman in her forties or fifties with glioma. In DNA, the CDR3 is TGTGCCAGCAGCGTAGTACCCCCACATGGCTACACCTTC. Translating it yields CASSVVPPHGYTF.